Listed below are T cell receptor beta chains from one sample, sequenced in a study of OX40 agonist ivuxolimab in advanced cancers. Assay used: immunoSEQ multiplex PCR; TCRdb lists only in-frame clones, some missing. Of over 85,000 clones listed, 91% are singletons. This sample comprised CD4+ or CD8+ T cells sorted from blood, obtained in a trial of the OX40 agonist ivuxolimab. These receptors came from an adult with an advanced solid tumor such as melanoma, head and neck, liver or kidney cancer. Both conserved end residues are part of each CDR3. Each record gives: D gene, V gene, clone size, J gene, CDR3 protein, CDR3 DNA. D genes are given only for firm matches. Not all rows give a size; the values are once, few, many and, for expanded clones, a class.

TRBD1	TRBV19	NA	TRBJ2-2	CASSLGQGVTGELFF	TGTGCCAGTAGTCTCGGACAGGGGGTCACCGGGGAGCTGTTTTTT
TRBD1	TRBV19	NA	TRBJ2-3	CASSILGTGGSDTQYF	TGTGCCAGTAGTATACTGGGGACAGGAGGGTCAGATACGCAGTATTTT
TRBD2	TRBV19	NA	TRBJ2-5	CATRGGQETQYF	TGTGCCACCCGCGGGGGCCAAGAGACCCAGTACTTC
NA	TRBV19	NA	TRBJ2-3	CASSIGWRGKRSTDTQYF	TGTGCCAGTAGTATAGGCTGGCGGGGAAAACGCAGCACAGATACGCAGTATTTT
NA	TRBV30	NA	TRBJ2-6	CAWSASGANVLTF	TGTGCCTGGAGCGCGTCTGGGGCCAACGTCCTGACTTTC
NA	TRBV10-3	once	TRBJ1-5	CAIRRGPGADQPQHF	TGTGCCATCAGGCGGGGGCCGGGGGCGGATCAGCCCCAGCATTTT
TRBD2	TRBV6-5	few	TRBJ2-5	CASRAGGETQYF	TGTGCCAGCAGGGCGGGAGGCGAGACCCAGTACTTC
TRBD2	TRBV7-3	once	TRBJ2-1	CASRSRGSVYNEQFF	TGTGCCAGCAGGTCCCGCGGGAGTGTTTACAATGAGCAGTTCTTC
NA	TRBV5-1	NA	TRBJ2-3	CASSLIPRALSTDTQYF	TGCGCCAGCAGCTTAATCCCACGGGCCCTCAGCACAGATACGCAGTATTTT
NA	TRBV7-2	NA	TRBJ1-2	CASSLVSYF	TGTGCCAGCAGCTTAGTGAGCTACTTC
NA	TRBV28	NA	TRBJ2-5	CASSSHSGTQETQYF	TGTGCCAGCAGTTCCCACTCCGGGACGCAAGAGACCCAGTACTTC
TRBD2	TRBV28	NA	TRBJ2-1	CASSLTASGLGGQFF	TGTGCCAGCAGTTTAACGGCTAGCGGCCTGGGGGGGCAGTTCTTC
NA	TRBV6-1	NA	TRBJ2-7	CASNRASYEQYF	TGTGCCAGCAACAGGGCCTCCTACGAGCAGTACTTC
NA	TRBV29-1	NA	TRBJ1-2	CSVALSGESYGYTF	TGCAGCGTCGCTTTGTCAGGGGAGAGCTATGGCTACACCTTC
NA	TRBV28	NA	TRBJ1-4	CASRDTANEKLFF	TGTGCCAGCAGGGACACAGCTAATGAAAAACTGTTTTTT
TRBD2	TRBV7-2	NA	TRBJ2-3	CASSLRLAGVTDTQYF	TGTGCCAGCAGCTTACGGCTAGCGGGAGTAACAGATACGCAGTATTTT
NA	TRBV7-2	NA	TRBJ1-3	CASSYEGNTIYF	TGTGCCAGCAGCTACGAGGGTAACACCATATATTTT
NA	TRBV4-1	NA	TRBJ2-1	CASSQKGQGGDEQFF	TGCGCCAGCAGCCAAAAGGGTCAGGGCGGCGATGAGCAGTTCTTC
NA	TRBV9	few	TRBJ2-5	CASSVGTLQETQYF	TGTGCCAGCAGCGTAGGGACACTTCAAGAGACCCAGTACTTC
NA	TRBV10-1	NA	TRBJ1-5	CASRDQPQHF	TGCGCCAGCAGGGATCAGCCCCAGCATTTT
NA	TRBV11-1	NA	TRBJ2-5	CASSLGVKETQYF	TGTGCCAGCAGCTTAGGGGTGAAAGAGACCCAGTACTTC
TRBD1	TRBV28	NA	TRBJ1-2	CASRRIGTAYGYTF	TGTGCCAGCAGACGAATCGGGACAGCCTATGGCTACACCTTC
NA	TRBV4-1	NA	TRBJ2-3	CASSQGRGGPDTQYF	TGCGCCAGCAGCCAAGGAAGGGGGGGGCCAGATACGCAGTATTTT
NA	TRBV6-5	NA	TRBJ2-5	CASSRTIKETQYF	TGTGCCAGCAGTAGGACGATTAAAGAGACCCAGTACTTC
NA	TRBV6-4	once	TRBJ2-3	CASSAERGVGDTQYF	TGTGCCAGCAGTGCCGAGAGAGGGGTAGGGGATACGCAGTATTTT
TRBD1	TRBV4-2	NA	TRBJ2-5	CASSQIGQGQETQYF	TGTGCCAGCAGCCAGATAGGACAGGGACAAGAGACCCAGTACTTC
TRBD2	TRBV4-2	NA	TRBJ2-3	CASSQDPKTSGRNTQYF	TGTGCCAGCAGCCAAGATCCGAAGACTAGCGGGAGAAACACGCAGTATTTT
NA	TRBV5-4	NA	TRBJ1-2	CASSRGGEQGRAYGYTF	TGTGCCAGCAGCCGCGGAGGGGAACAGGGTCGCGCCTATGGCTACACCTTC
TRBD2	TRBV7-7	NA	TRBJ2-2	CASSSRTSGSGGELFF	TGTGCCAGCAGCTCCCGGACTAGCGGGTCCGGCGGGGAGCTGTTTTTT
NA	TRBV4-3	NA	TRBJ1-6	CASSPDSSSYNSPLHF	TGCGCCAGCAGCCCGGACTCCAGCTCCTATAATTCACCCCTCCACTTT
NA	TRBV7-8	NA	TRBJ2-7	CASSDLGYEQYF	TGTGCCAGCAGCGACTTAGGCTACGAGCAGTACTTC
NA	TRBV6-5	once	TRBJ1-1	CASSYSGGSTEAFF	TGTGCCAGCAGTTACTCGGGGGGAAGCACTGAAGCTTTCTTT
NA	TRBV5-1	NA	TRBJ2-6	CASSLVSGAGANVLTF	TGCGCCAGCAGCTTGGTGTCGGGGGCTGGGGCCAACGTCCTGACTTTC
TRBD1	TRBV5-4	NA	TRBJ2-1	CASSWTGFNNEQFF	TGTGCCAGCAGCTGGACAGGGTTTAACAATGAGCAGTTCTTC
NA	TRBV5-8	NA	TRBJ2-3	CASSSEGPASWDTQYF	TGTGCCAGCAGCTCCGAGGGTCCCGCTTCCTGGGATACGCAGTATTTT
TRBD2	TRBV6-6	NA	TRBJ2-7	CASSFTGTSSYEQYF	TGTGCCAGCAGTTTCACCGGGACTAGCTCCTACGAGCAGTACTTC
NA	TRBV15	NA	TRBJ2-6	CATSRVSGATGANVLTF	TGTGCCACCAGCAGAGTATCCGGGGCGACCGGGGCCAACGTCCTGACTTTC
NA	TRBV18	NA	TRBJ2-2	CASSPKGTGELFF	TGTGCCAGCTCACCAAAGGGCACCGGGGAGCTGTTTTTT
TRBD1	TRBV5-8	NA	TRBJ2-5	CASSRNPGQGQETQYF	TGTGCCAGCAGCCGGAATCCGGGACAGGGACAAGAGACCCAGTACTTC
NA	TRBV7-9	NA	TRBJ2-4	CASSLRAAGYF	TGTGCCAGCAGCTTGAGGGCTGCTGGCTACTTC
NA	TRBV7-2	NA	TRBJ1-1	CASSKQGGTEAFF	TGTGCCAGCAGCAAACAGGGTGGCACTGAAGCTTTCTTT
NA	TRBV4-3	NA	TRBJ2-7	CASSHDRFFYEQYF	TGCGCCAGCAGCCACGACAGGTTTTTCTACGAGCAGTACTTC
TRBD2	TRBV7-2	NA	TRBJ2-3	CASVSQREGRFTDTQYF	TGTGCCAGCGTATCCCAGCGGGAGGGCAGATTCACAGATACGCAGTATTTT
TRBD2	TRBV7-8	NA	TRBJ2-6	CASSLGLGSGSPSGANVLTF	TGTGCCAGCAGCTTAGGACTAGGTAGCGGGAGCCCCTCTGGGGCCAACGTCCTGACTTTC
NA	TRBV11-3	NA	TRBJ2-5	CASSQGGETQYF	TGTGCCAGCAGCCAGGGGGGAGAGACCCAGTACTTC
TRBD2	TRBV18	NA	TRBJ2-7	CASSRLAEGYEQYF	TGTGCCAGCTCACGACTAGCGGAGGGCTACGAGCAGTACTTC
TRBD2	TRBV5-4	NA	TRBJ2-2	CASSPGTSGSLGGELFF	TGTGCCAGCAGCCCTGGGACTAGCGGGAGTCTGGGCGGGGAGCTGTTTTTT
TRBD2	TRBV7-9	NA	TRBJ2-1	CASSATSGRSDEQFF	TGTGCCAGCAGCGCCACTAGCGGGAGGTCGGATGAGCAGTTCTTC
TRBD2	TRBV5-6	NA	TRBJ2-5	CASSFSSGSRETQYF	TGTGCCAGCAGCTTTTCTAGCGGGAGTCGGGAGACCCAGTACTTC
TRBD2	TRBV19	NA	TRBJ2-5	CASSITGGEQETQYF	TGTGCCAGTAGTATTACGGGGGGTGAGCAAGAGACCCAGTACTTC
NA	TRBV5-4	NA	TRBJ2-1	CASSSTADFYNEQFF	TGTGCCAGCAGCTCGACGGCGGACTTTTACAATGAGCAGTTCTTC
TRBD2	TRBV4-3	NA	TRBJ2-2	CASSSWTSGRTGELFF	TGCGCCAGCAGCTCGTGGACTAGCGGGAGAACCGGGGAGCTGTTTTTT
TRBD1	TRBV7-9	NA	TRBJ2-7	CASSLLSVGQGSYEQYF	TGTGCCAGCAGCCTATTAAGTGTCGGACAGGGATCCTACGAGCAGTACTTC
NA	TRBV18	NA	TRBJ1-4	CASSPQGPNEKLFF	TGTGCCAGCTCACCTCAGGGGCCTAATGAAAAACTGTTTTTT